This entry concerns a single TCR beta chain. Its antigen is not known. All TRB cDNA libraries came from 5' RACE performed with UMI labels. TCRdb reprocessed the 5' RACE reads and keeps a single row for each CDR3 protein, giving no DNA. The sample's table shows approximately 60,000 distinct CDR3 sequences. This specimen comes from a study of CXCR3-negative and CXCR3-positive naive CD8 T cells. Study findings and constraints: High diversity, comparable across both naive subsets, contrasted with much lower diversity in memory CD8+ cells. The study found that naive CXCR3-negative and CXCR3-positive cells shared TRBV-TRBJ usage, while memory cells differed.

Germline CDR1 reads SGHTA; CDR2 reads FQGNSA. CDR3 length equals 15 residues. The sample taken for sequencing was memory CD8+ T cells from blood. The sequence derives from a human donor in good health. Some clones in this sample may be carry-over from other donors' samples. This chain links TRBV7-2 with TRBJ1-5. The CDR3 loop is CASSLSGPSAQPQHF.